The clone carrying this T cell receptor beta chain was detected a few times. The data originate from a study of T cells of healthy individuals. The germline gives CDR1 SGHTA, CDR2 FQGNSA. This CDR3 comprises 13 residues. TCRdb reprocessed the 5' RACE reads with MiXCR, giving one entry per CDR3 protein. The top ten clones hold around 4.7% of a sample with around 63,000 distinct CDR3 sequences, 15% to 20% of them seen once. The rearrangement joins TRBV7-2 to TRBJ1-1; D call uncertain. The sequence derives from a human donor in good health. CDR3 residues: CALFVVRVGEAFF. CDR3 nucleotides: TGTGCTTTGTTTGTCGTCCGGGTGGGAGAAGCTTTCTTT.